This T cell receptor beta chain derives from a study of cytomegalovirus exposure and HLA in healthy donors. Use of 60 Vbeta and 13 Jbeta primers characterized the PCR. Profiling relied on immunoSEQ multiplex PCR, and the TCRdb table lists in-frame clones only, not all of them. The sample has under 250,000 clones, around 80% seen once. J gave up 5 bases and V 4 bases, and 13 bases lay outside the gene matches. CDR1 is MNHEY and CDR2 is SVGAGI in the germline V gene. The CDR3 is 16 residues long. This clone was seen a few times. Its antigen is unidentified. General study results and limits: As a later analysis revealed, most CMV-associated TCR beta chains appeared HLA-restricted.

The genes are TRBV6-5 and TRBJ2-7; 8 nucleotides match TRBD1. This clonotype originated in a boy aged 2 to 10 in good health and CMV-seronegative. Material: PBMCs. The CDR3 coding sequence is TGTGCCAGCAGTTCCTGGACAGACCGGGACAGGAACGAGCAGTACTTC. It codes for CASSSWTDRDRNEQYF.